The clone carrying this TCR beta chain has only a few counts. The data were obtained in a study of CD8+CD57+ T cells in acquired aplastic anemia. Study-level background: Sorted CD4+ and CD8+ cells yielded roughly 3.1 ug of DNA on average.

TCR beta VDJ combinations and CDR3 sequences were profiled from genomic DNA. MiXCR was run by TCRdb on the reads, yielding one entry per CDR3 protein. This table has about 160,000 distinct CDR3 sequences, about 64% appearing once. All patients picked for sequencing had shown, by flow cytometry, an expansion of CD8+CD57+ cells. Patients had received no therapy at the time of blood sampling. The CDR3 extends over 13 amino acids. Germline V gives CDR1 SQVTM, CDR2 ANQGSEA. The ends lost 3 bases at V and 5 bases at J; junction bases unmatched: 6. The clonotype comes from a human donor with aplastic anemia. The chain combines TRBV29-1 with TRBJ1-1; 7 positions match TRBD1. The specimen was sorted CD4+, CD8+, or CD8+CD57+ T cells (not recorded which) from PBMCs. CDR3 coding DNA: TGCAGCGTTGAGGAGGGGGCAAGAACTGAAGCTTTCTTT. Residues: CSVEEGARTEAFF.